This T cell receptor (beta chain) was sequenced during a study of T-cell reconstitution after alpha-beta-depleted transplantation in children. The authors prepared the TCRbeta library with unique molecular identifiers. TCRdb redid the calling of the PCR reads with MiXCR, one entry per CDR3 protein. The sample has about a million distinct CDR3 sequences, around 30% seen once; the top ten hold roughly 27%. Trimming removed 4 bases at V and 3 bases at J, with 10 bases between. CDR3 length: 13 residues. Germline V lookup: CDR1 SEHNR, CDR2 FQNEAQ (reference sequence). The sequencing used PBMCs, mostly from graft donor cells, collected 360 days after TCRalphabeta/CD19-depleted stem cell transplant. The chain couples TRBV7-9 to TRBJ2-7; D is perhaps TRBD1 (5 bases). The source is a boy in the first two years of life who had a stem cell transplant for SCID, so the T cells may come from the graft donor. CDR3 coding DNA: TGTGCCAGCAGCTCCAGACAGAACTACGAGCAGTACTTC. Its protein product is CASSSRQNYEQYF.